These 11 T cell receptor beta chains share one sample of origin, sequenced in a study of blood T cell repertoires in COVID-19. Data came from immunoSEQ multiplex PCR; TCRdb stores just in-frame clones and leaves some out. The sample lists more than 400,000 clones, around 85% occurring once. Sequenced input: peripheral blood. Receptor source: a human donor in a cohort sampled during active COVID-19.

The chain is built from TRBV19 and TRBJ2-3; D uncertain. The germline CDR1 and CDR2 sequences are LNHDA and SQIVND (reference sequence). Trimming took off 1 base at V and 2 bases at J, with 13 bases between the two ends. The CDR3 covers 16 residues. CDR3 sequence: CASSIGGVGTTDTQYF. CDR3 nucleotides: TGTGCCAGTAGTATAGGCGGTGTGGGTACCACAGATACGCAGTATTTT. The complete variable domain, with remaining parts taken from reference TRBV19 and TRBJ2-3, reads DGGITQSPKYLFRKEGQNVTLSCEQNLNHDAMYWYRQDPGQGLRLIYYSQIVNDFQKGDIAEGYSVSREKKESFPLTVTSAQKNPTAFYLCASSIGGVGTTDTQYFGPGTRLTVL.

This chain joins TRBV29-1 and TRBJ2-3, with TRBD2 matching over 11 bases. The CDR3 spans 16 residues. J gave up 5 bases and V 2 bases, and 9 bases lay outside the gene matches. Germline values: CDR1 SQVTM, CDR2 ANQGSEA. CDR3 region: CSVEYFSGRAIDTQYF. The CDR3 DNA reads as TGCAGCGTTGAATATTTTAGCGGGAGGGCCATAGATACGCAGTATTTT.

This clone was recorded a few times. V usage is TRBV18 and J usage is TRBJ2-7; TRBD2 matches 9 bases. The CDR3 consists of 14 residues. V lost 2 bases to trimming and J lost 5 bases; unmatched junction nucleotides: 4. The germline V gene encodes CDR1 KGHSH and CDR2 LQKENI. The CDR3 region has the DNA TGTGCCAGCTCACCAGATAGCGGGAGAAACGAGCAGTACTTC. This encodes CASSPDSGRNEQYF. The complete variable domain, with remaining parts taken from reference TRBV18 and TRBJ2-7, reads NAGVMQNPRHLVRRRGQEARLRCSPMKGHSHVYWYRQLPEEGLKFMVYLQKENIIDESGMPKERFSAEFPKEGPSILRIQQVVRGDSAAYFCASSPDSGRNEQYFGPGTRLTVT.

This sequence joins TRBV19 and TRBJ2-5, with 7 bases lining up with TRBD2. This CDR3 region has 17 residues. CDR1 and CDR2 (germline): LNHDA, SQIVND (reference sequence). The V segment lost 4 bases and the J segment 5 bases; nucleotides outside the gene matches: 16. CDR3 nucleotides: TGTGCCAGTAGTAGATTCAATCCGTGGGGGAGGGACGAGACCCAGTACTTC. This sequence encodes CASSRFNPWGRDETQYF.

Here the CDR3 reads CASLFGGSGTEAFF. The CDR3 DNA is TGTGCCAGCCTATTTGGGGGGTCGGGCACTGAAGCTTTCTTT. The chain combines TRBV14 with TRBJ1-1; D perhaps matches TRBD1 (5 bases). The CDR3 consists of 14 residues. The V end was cut by 8 bases, the J end by 4 bases, with 17 bases between. The germline CDR1 and CDR2 sequences are SGHDN and FVKESK.

The chain uses TRBV25-1 and TRBJ1-1; 10 bases align to TRBD1. Germline-derived CDR1 and CDR2 are MGHDK and SYGVNS. The CDR3 has 17 amino acids. The trim removed 2 bases at V and 0 bases at J, leaving 6 bases unmatched. The CDR3, as DNA: TGTGCCAGCAGTGAAGGAGGGACAGGGGTAATGAACACTGAAGCTTTCTTT. Its protein is CASSEGGTGVMNTEAFF.

V usage is TRBV20-1 and J usage is TRBJ2-1, with D possibly TRBD2 on 5 matching bases. The CDR3 covers 10 residues. Between the trimmed V and J ends, which lost 8 bases and 9 bases, there was a span of 11 bases. Germline CDR1 and CDR2: DFQATT and SNEGSKA (reference sequence). The DNA for the CDR3 is TGCAGTCTTCGGACTCCTGAGCAGTTCTTC. It yields the protein CSLRTPEQFF.

The chain carries TRBV15 and TRBJ2-7, with TRBD2 matching 11 bases. Germline lookup yields CDR1 LNHNV and CDR2 YYDKDF (reference sequence). Trimming removed 3 bases from V and 0 bases from J; junction bases left unmatched: 1. CDR3 length equals 15 residues. The CDR3 region is CATSRGLAASYEQYF. The CDR3 DNA reads as TGTGCCACCAGCAGGGGACTAGCGGCCTCCTACGAGCAGTACTTC.

This chain links TRBV7-9 with TRBJ1-2, with TRBD1 as a possible D gene (6 bases). The V and J ends lost 2 bases and 2 bases respectively, with 9 bases between them. Germline V gives CDR1 SEHNR, CDR2 FQNEAQ (reference sequence). CDR3 length equals 14 residues. CDR3 in amino acids: CASSLSGQNYGYTF. Written as DNA, the CDR3 is TGTGCCAGCAGCTTATCAGGACAGAACTATGGCTACACCTTC.

V and J are TRBV24-1 and TRBJ2-5; D is possibly TRBD1 (6 bases). CDR1 KGHDR and CDR2 SFDVKD come from the germline V gene. The CDR3 totals 15 residues. The ends were cut back, 5 bases at V and 5 bases at J, with 17 bases in the middle. This chain's CDR3 is CATSGRTVTRETQYF. DNA for the CDR3: TGTGCCACCAGTGGGAGGACAGTCACTCGGGAGACCCAGTACTTC.

The chain uses TRBV5-1 and TRBJ2-3; TRBD1 is a possible D gene (6 bases). V shed 3 bases and J shed 0 bases, with 14 bases lying between them. Germline V gene lookup returns CDR1 SGHRS and CDR2 YFSETQ. This CDR3 has 16 amino acids. CDR3 loop: CASSSRRDTSTDTQYF. CDR3 nucleotides: TGCGCCAGCAGCTCCCGCCGGGACACCAGCACAGATACGCAGTATTTT. Using reference TRBV5-1 and TRBJ2-3 for the parts outside the CDR3, the full variable domain is KAGVTQTPRYLIKTRGQQVTLSCSPISGHRSVSWYQQTPGQGLQFLFEYFSETQRNKGNFPGRFSGRQFSNSRSEMNVSTLELGDSALYLCASSSRRDTSTDTQYFGPGTRLTVL.